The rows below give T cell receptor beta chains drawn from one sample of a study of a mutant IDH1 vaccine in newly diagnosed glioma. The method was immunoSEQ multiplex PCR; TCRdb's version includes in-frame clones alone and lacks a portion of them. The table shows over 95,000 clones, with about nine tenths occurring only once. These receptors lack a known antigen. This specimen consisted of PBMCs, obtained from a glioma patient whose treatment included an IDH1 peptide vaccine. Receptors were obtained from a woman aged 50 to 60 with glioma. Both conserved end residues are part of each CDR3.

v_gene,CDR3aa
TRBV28,CASRLEDVYEQYF
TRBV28,CASSPGTSLVYEQYF
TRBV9,CASSTDSTDTQYF
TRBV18,CASSPRARASNEKLFF
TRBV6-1,CASRRTGNEQYF
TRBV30,CAWSWLGRTQETQYF
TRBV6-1,CASSALTGSYNEQFF
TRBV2,CASSRQGAQSNQPQHF
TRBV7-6,CASSWEGGSYEQYF
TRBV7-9,CASGTSGNTGELFF
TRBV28,CASSSQGAYNYGYTF
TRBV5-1,CASRAGSSDEKLFF
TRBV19,CASSFLRDTNQPQHF
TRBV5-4,CASSLRVGTSQETQYF
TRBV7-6,CASSRRQGSGANVLTF
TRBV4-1,CASSQGTGDRASDTQYF
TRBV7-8,CASSPGGQAGGYTF
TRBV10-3,CAIRDQLRTDTQYF
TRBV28,CASSLGGRSTDTQYF
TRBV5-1,CASSPVDRRTDTQYF
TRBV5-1,CASSRDISYEQYF
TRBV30,CAWTGTENQPQHF
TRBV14,CASSQGVVNSRVSGGYTF
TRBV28,CASGVDTQYF
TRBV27,CASSSRRGAGQPQHF
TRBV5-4,CASSFPGGGYGYTF
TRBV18,CASSPPGGAVYTEAFF
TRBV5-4,CASSLDRPRELFF
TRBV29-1,CSVYIRDNTEAFF
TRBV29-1,CSVYGGLHTGELFF
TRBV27,CASTIGQGQASPLHF
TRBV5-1,CASSPSGGAGVTEAFF
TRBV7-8,CASSSNGQGRGYTF
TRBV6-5,CASSYYGARVEKLFF
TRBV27,CASSSYGGIADTQYF
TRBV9,CASSFTPLGTEQYF
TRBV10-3,CAIRGTGNNYGYTF
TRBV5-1,CASSFLSGRYQETQYF
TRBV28,CASSLDITVTEAFF
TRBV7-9,CASSLNSAGDTQYF
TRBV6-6,CASIPTGAGGHTEAFF
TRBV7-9,CASSSGAFVGAEQYF
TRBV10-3,CAISGLVSRGQGADTQYF
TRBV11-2,CASSNRGGETQYF
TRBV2,CASSLGTGDYNEQFF
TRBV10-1,CASSGGVAGQETQYF
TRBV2,CASSVGSVNEQFF
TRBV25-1,CASSEYRQYF
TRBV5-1,CASSARTGVHYEQYF